One sample yielded the 13 T cell receptor beta chains listed below, sequenced in a study of T-cell memory formation after mild COVID-19. MiXCR, run by TCRdb on the 5' RACE reads, gives a single entry per CDR3 protein. The sample holds over 450,000 distinct CDR3 sequences, roughly 20% seen once. Sequencing was done on a sample of PBMCs or a T cell subset sorted from them (not recorded which). These receptors were collected from an adult woman who had mild COVID-19 (a few samples of this study predate the infection). Cell type and time point are not known.

A few counts support this clonotype. This chain uses TRBV20-1 with TRBJ2-2; D is unresolved. CDR1 is DFQATT, CDR2 SNEGSKA, per germline (reference sequence). The CDR3 runs 15 residues. The germline V and J ends were trimmed by 0 bases and 5 bases, with 13 bases remaining between them. CDR3 DNA sequence: TGCAGTGCTAGAGATGGTCGAACGGGTACCGGGGAGCTGTTTTTT. Encoded protein: CSARDGRTGTGELFF.

The CDR3 sequence: CASSVAAGGLSYEQYF. The CDR3 DNA follows: TGTGCCAGCAGCGTAGCAGCGGGAGGCCTTAGCTACGAGCAGTACTTC. The V and J genes are TRBV9 and TRBJ2-7; TRBD2 aligns across 9 bases. V shed 0 bases, J shed 3 bases, and the junction held 7 bases outside the gene matches. This CDR3 is 16 amino acids long. Germline assignment: CDR1 SGDLS and CDR2 YYNGEE.

The CDR3 DNA reads TGTGCCAGCAGCTTACCCCCGACAGGGATCGAGCAGTTCTTC. It specifies CASSLPPTGIEQFF. The gene calls are TRBV13 and TRBJ2-1, with 7 bases fitting TRBD1. There are 14 residues in the CDR3. After removal of 2 bases from V and 10 bases from J, the junction contained 8 bases not matched to a gene. Germline loops: CDR1 PRHDT, CDR2 FYEKMQ (reference sequence).

This chain joins TRBV7-9 and TRBJ1-4; D not resolved. CDR1 and CDR2 from the germline V gene are SEHNR and FQNEAQ (reference sequence). The ends were cut back, 3 bases at V and 5 bases at J, with 4 bases in the middle. CDR3 length equals 12 residues. The CDR3 DNA follows: TGTGCCAGCAGCTTCCGAAATGAAAAACTGTTTTTT. Translation gives CASSFRNEKLFF. The full variable domain, completed using reference TRBV7-9 and TRBJ1-4, is DTGVSQNPRHKITKRGQNVTFRCDPISEHNRLYWYRQTLGQGPEFLTYFQNEAQLEKSRLLSDRFSAERPKGSFSTLEIQRTEQGDSAMYLCASSFRNEKLFFGSGTQLSVL.

This clonotype has at least ten counts. The chain links TRBV7-2 to TRBJ2-4, with 7 bases identical to TRBD2. The CDR3 is 16 residues long. The V and J ends lost 3 bases and 2 bases, in that order; junction bases with no gene match: 7. In germline, CDR1 is SGHTA, CDR2 FQGNSA. The CDR3 bases are TGTGCCAGCAGCTTTCAGCGGGGTCTGACCAAAAACATTCAGTACTTC. Encoded protein: CASSFQRGLTKNIQYF. The variable domain in full, completed from reference TRBV7-2 and TRBJ2-4, reads GAGVSQSPSNKVTEKGKDVELRCDPISGHTALYWYRQSLGQGLEFLIYFQGNSAPDKSGLPSDRFSAERTGGSVSTLTIQRTQQEDSAVYLCASSFQRGLTKNIQYFGAGTRLSVL.

This chain uses TRBV4-2 with TRBJ2-7; 8 bases agree with TRBD2. The length of the CDR3 is 16 residues. Germline V gives CDR1 LGHNA, CDR2 YNFKEQ. V was pared by 0 bases and J by 3 bases, with 7 bases of the junction left unmatched. This chain's CDR3 is CASSQEELADSYEQYF. For the CDR3, the DNA is TGTGCCAGCAGCCAAGAGGAACTAGCGGACAGCTACGAGCAGTACTTC.

The chain carries TRBV4-2 and TRBJ2-5; D gene unclear. V dropped 3 bases and J dropped 4 bases, with 9 bases sitting between them. Germline V gene lookup returns CDR1 LGHNA and CDR2 YNFKEQ. CDR3 length equals 13 residues. The CDR3 region has the DNA TGTGCCAGCAGCCAGGGAAAGAGAGAGACCCAGTACTTC. Its translation is CASSQGKRETQYF.

This clonotype occurred a few times. The chain links TRBV12-3 or TRBV12-4 to TRBJ1-1, with 8 bases that match TRBD1. The CDR3 has 17 residues. J gave up 0 bases and V 2 bases, and 8 bases lay outside the gene matches. The CDR3 nucleotides read TGTGCCAGCAGTTTAATGGGGACAGGCTACATGAACACTGAAGCTTTCTTT. It codes for CASSLMGTGYMNTEAFF.

V is TRBV7-9 and J is TRBJ2-3; 7 bases fit TRBD1. V lost 0 bases, J lost 10 bases, and 13 bases stayed unmatched. Germline CDR1 is SEHNR and CDR2 is FQNEAQ (reference sequence). The CDR3 consists of 16 residues. The CDR3 nucleotides are TGTGCCAGCAGCTTAGCTTTCGGGACAGCCTTAATCGCGCAGTATTTT. As protein: CASSLAFGTALIAQYF.

The J gene is TRBJ2-2, the V gene TRBV6-5; D is perhaps TRBD1 (6 bases). The CDR3 consists of 14 residues. The V end was cut by 2 bases, the J end by 4 bases, with 8 bases between. Germline values: CDR1 MNHEY, CDR2 SVGAGI. Here the CDR3 reads CASSYQQGTGELFF. As DNA, the CDR3 is TGTGCCAGCAGTTACCAACAGGGCACCGGGGAGCTGTTTTTT.

V and J are TRBV9 and TRBJ1-6; weak D call: TRBD1 (5 bases). The CDR3 extends over 15 amino acids. Germline-derived CDR1 and CDR2 are SGDLS and YYNGEE. V lost 7 bases and J 7 bases, leaving 18 bases between the germline ends. CDR3 sequence (DNA): TGTGCCAGCTCCGACAGCGGCTCGAGCAATTCACCCCTCCACTTT. Protein product: CASSDSGSSNSPLHF.

This clonotype was seen only a few times. The V and J genes are TRBV4-1 and TRBJ2-1; a possible D gene is TRBD2 (5 bases). This CDR3 is 13 amino acids long. Trimming left V 4 bases short and J 12 bases short, with 16 bases between. Germline V CDR1 and CDR2: MGHRA, YSYEKL. The CDR3 is CASSLLALERQFF. The DNA for the CDR3 is TGCGCCAGCAGCCTCCTGGCACTAGAACGGCAGTTCTTC.

The gene calls are TRBV5-1 and TRBJ1-5, with TRBD1 matching 7 bases. The CDR3 contains 14 residues. Germline V gene sequence: CDR1 SGHRS, CDR2 YFSETQ. J lost 3 bases, V lost 4 bases, and 4 bases had no gene match. In DNA, the CDR3 is TGCGCCAGCAGCACCGGGACAGACAATCAGCCCCAGCATTTT. Its protein product is CASSTGTDNQPQHF. The full variable domain, with the rest looked up from reference TRBV5-1 and TRBJ1-5, is KAGVTQTPRYLIKTRGQQVTLSCSPISGHRSVSWYQQTPGQGLQFLFEYFSETQRNKGNFPGRFSGRQFSNSRSEMNVSTLELGDSALYLCASSTGTDNQPQHFGDGTRLSIL.